This passage covers 14 T cell receptor beta chains from one sample sequenced in a study of response to subunit inactivated influenza vaccine. MiXCR, run by TCRdb on the RT-PCR reads, gives a single entry per CDR3 protein. The sample has roughly 760,000 distinct CDR3 sequences; approximately 21% are singletons. The material sequenced was PBMCs from blood, taken about 5 days after vaccination. The receptors here all came from a man aged 50-60 years who received an inactivated influenza vaccine.

This clonotype was counted only a few times. The chain recombines TRBV12-3 or TRBV12-4 with TRBJ2-4; TRBD2 agrees at 12 bases. This CDR3 has 14 residues. Losses at the gene ends were 5 bases for V and 11 bases for J; bases not matched to a gene: 7. This CDR3 reads CASSLSSGGAVQYF. The CDR3 region has the DNA TGTGCCAGCAGTCTATCTAGCGGGGGGGCGGTTCAGTACTTC.

This clonotype was observed many times. This chain uses TRBV10-3 with TRBJ2-3, with 10 bases aligning to TRBD2. The length of the CDR3 is 16 residues. Germline V gives CDR1 ENHRY, CDR2 SYGVKD. V was clipped by 2 bases and J by 3 bases; unmatched bases: 5. CDR3 sequence reads: CAISEGTSVGTDTQYF. In DNA form, the CDR3 reads TGTGCCATCAGTGAGGGGACTAGCGTGGGGACAGATACGCAGTATTTT.

This clonotype was seen ten or more times. The rearrangement joins TRBV12-3 or TRBV12-4 to TRBJ2-1; 10 bases align to TRBD1. J lost 8 bases, V lost 6 bases, and 7 bases had no gene match. The CDR3 extends over 14 amino acids. CDR3: CASRDRDRGHEQFF. CDR3 DNA: TGTGCCAGCAGGGACCGGGACAGGGGTCATGAGCAGTTCTTC.

The chain carries TRBV7-2 and TRBJ2-1, with D unclear. The germline gives CDR1 SGHTA, CDR2 FQGNSA. The CDR3 covers 15 residues. The ends were cut back, 5 bases at V and 1 base at J, with 12 bases in the middle. The CDR3 coding sequence is TGTGCCAGCAGCCAAGACACGTATTCCTACAATGAGCAGTTCTTC. It translates to CASSQDTYSYNEQFF.

The rearrangement links TRBV7-2 to TRBJ1-2; D uncertain. The CDR3 is 16 amino acids. From germline, CDR1 is SGHTA and CDR2 FQGNSA. V shed 2 bases and J shed 0 bases, with 13 bases lying between them. As DNA, the CDR3 is TGTGCCAGCAGCTTAATACGAGGTGTCACTAACTATGGCTACACCTTC. Its protein product is CASSLIRGVTNYGYTF.

This chain's CDR3 is CASSQGDSNEQFF. CDR3 DNA: TGTGCCAGCAGCCAAGGGGACTCCAATGAGCAGTTCTTC. V gene TRBV4-2 combines with J gene TRBJ2-1, with D maybe TRBD2 (6 bases). Germline V lookup: CDR1 LGHNA, CDR2 YNFKEQ. This CDR3 is 13 amino acids long. V lost 1 base and J 6 bases, leaving 7 bases between the germline ends.

In this sample, this clonotype turned up a few times. The gene calls are TRBV7-3 and TRBJ2-3; the D gene is possibly TRBD2 (5 bases). The CDR3 is 16 amino acids. Trimming took off 0 bases at V and 0 bases at J, with 10 bases between the two ends. Germline CDR1 is SGHTA and CDR2 is FQGTGA. The CDR3 loop is CASSLTLGGSTDTQYF. In nucleotides, the CDR3 is TGTGCCAGCAGCTTAACGTTAGGCGGGAGCACAGATACGCAGTATTTT.

In this sample, this clonotype turned up a few times. The CDR3 reads CASSQEPRGRTEAFF. The CDR3 DNA sequence: TGTGCCAGCAGCCAAGAACCCAGGGGACGGACTGAAGCTTTCTTT. V usage is TRBV4-2 and J usage is TRBJ1-1; D possibly corresponds to TRBD1 (6 bases). There are 15 residues in the CDR3. Germline V lookup: CDR1 LGHNA, CDR2 YNFKEQ. V lost 0 bases, J lost 5 bases, and 13 bases lay in between.

The chain recombines TRBV12-3 or TRBV12-4 with TRBJ2-1; weak D call: TRBD2 (6 bases). Trimming shortened V by 6 bases and J by 9 bases, and 21 bases separated the two germline ends. This CDR3 contains 15 residues. The CDR3 sequence: CASSLQGLRSPEQFF. As DNA, the CDR3 is TGTGCCAGCAGCCTTCAGGGACTTAGGTCTCCTGAGCAGTTCTTC.

This clonotype was seen a few times. The chain couples TRBV12-3 or TRBV12-4 to TRBJ1-2; TRBD1 agrees at 9 bases. J was trimmed by 4 bases and V by 7 bases; bases with no gene match: 7. The CDR3 extends over 14 amino acids. CDR3 DNA sequence: TGTGCCAGCAACAGACAGGGGGGAGGCTATGGCTACACCTTC. Residues: CASNRQGGGYGYTF.

This clonotype was seen a few times. The chain employs TRBV4-3 and TRBJ2-1; D is unclear. V lost 4 bases to trimming and J lost 0 bases, with 10 bases between them. CDR3 size: 15 residues. In germline, CDR1 is LGHNA, CDR2 YSLEER. Written as DNA, the CDR3 is TGCGCCAGCAGCCTCCGGTGGGGCTCCTACAATGAGCAGTTCTTC. Residues: CASSLRWGSYNEQFF.

This clonotype was seen a few times. The J gene is TRBJ2-1, the V gene TRBV10-2, with D hard to call. The CDR3 has 16 amino acids. With 0 bases removed from V and 3 bases from J, the gap between germline ends came to 12 bases. From germline, CDR1 is WSHSY and CDR2 SAAADI. The CDR3 region is CASSESYHRVYNEQFF. CDR3 coding DNA: TGCGCCAGCAGTGAGTCGTATCACCGGGTCTACAATGAGCAGTTCTTC.

The chain joins TRBV10-3 to TRBJ2-3; 11 positions match TRBD2. In germline, CDR1 is ENHRY, CDR2 SYGVKD. With V trimmed by 10 bases and J by 1 base, 10 bases remained unmatched. The CDR3 is 16 amino acids. The CDR3 here is CATGPLAGGGTDTQYF. In DNA form, the CDR3 reads TGTGCCACCGGACCATTAGCGGGGGGGGGCACAGATACGCAGTATTTT.

The rearrangement links TRBV7-2 to TRBJ2-2; D possibly corresponds to TRBD2 (5 bases). The germline V gene has CDR1 SGHTA and CDR2 FQGNSA. V was clipped by 8 bases and J by 6 bases, with 19 bases between them. This CDR3 is built from 15 residues. The CDR3 spells CASYGVRGSAGELFF. The CDR3 coding sequence is TGTGCCAGCTACGGGGTGAGAGGGAGCGCCGGGGAGCTGTTTTTT.